This T cell receptor (beta chain) was recorded in a study of cytomegalovirus exposure and HLA in healthy donors (dated by TCRdb to 2016 to 2017). Turning to the overall study: In an earlier analysis of fewer than 750 of the donors, 250 to 350 Gb of sequence data and 117 million unique TCR beta sequences from 150 million to 200 million T cells were reported. Roughly 300 gigabases of sequencing data and 70 million to 95 million unique TCR sequences made up an early release that covered approximately 650 HLA-typed donors. Donor age, sex, ethnicity and CMV serostatus were compiled together with the repertoire data. On average, about 240,000 unique TCR beta nucleotide sequences were sequenced per donor among fewer than 500 genotyped donors of the cohort, with roughly 18% of those sequences being non-productive. Using immunosequencing, the study profiled T cell repertoires from 666 subjects and related those repertoires to cytomegalovirus serostatus. Every repertoire in the discovery cohort had been generated on one and the same sequencing platform. The number of typed donors differed by locus: about 620-630 for A, B, C, DRB1 and DQB1; 500 to 550 for DQA1; 600 to 610 for DPA1; and around 470 for DPB1. An earlier analysis of several hundred of the donors applied high-throughput TCR beta sequencing to assess whether each TCR beta V gene segment acted as functional or pseudogenic. The study combined high-throughput TCR immunosequencing, statistical association of individual TCRs with disease status, and machine learning to predict cytomegalovirus infection status. In addition to the first cohort of several hundred subjects, a separate validation cohort of 120 different subjects was used. Genome-wide SNP genotypes for about 65% of the roughly 700 donors were used in a later genetic analysis, which treated that subset as a discovery cohort. In a later analysis, previously published TCR beta repertoires from about 670 donors were re-analyzed and high-resolution HLA genotyping was added so that TCR occurrence patterns could be studied. Four to six DR-DQ haplotypes were handled as single units for association and clustering, since linkage in the cohort was strong. The later analysis used no new phenotypic data to find candidate immune exposures, relying instead on TCR beta sequences and their occurrence across donors. HLA typing covered class I and class II loci at four-digit resolution. The aim of the study was to test whether cataloging public T cell receptors could identify signatures of past pathogen exposure. Of the roughly 400 genotyped donors, 81% were placed in the genetic ancestry cluster associated with self-reported Caucasian donors.

What the work shows at the level of the full study, not this receptor alone: An earlier analysis of approximately 540 of the donors showed that most TCR beta V segments appeared in productive rearrangements either about 90% or about 30% of the time, which broadly matched IMGT annotations. The only immune exposure information available for the cohort was CMV serostatus. Because HLA typing was missing for some donors at each locus, association tests included only the typed subset. In a later analysis, several top co-occurrence clusters were reported to appear linked to parvovirus B19, influenza, CMV and Epstein-Barr virus. A later analysis associated 15,000 or so TCR beta sequences with specific HLA alleles at a false discovery rate of 0.05. A group of highly shared sequence variants was considered likely to be a technical artifact of the sequencing pipeline. Assigning TCR associations to individual alleles was difficult when HLA alleles, especially DR and DQ, strongly co-occurred. Sequencing depth was assumed to be roughly uniform across donors in the presence/absence analyses, though that assumption may not hold. In a later genetic analysis, fewer N-insertions in productive TCRs were reported among donors in an Asian-associated ancestry cluster than the roughly 640-donor mean. According to the authors, the approach could potentially be generalized to other disease states and immunological phenotypes. In vitro tests confirmed that a few of the cytomegalovirus-associated TCR beta chains recognize cytomegalovirus antigens. In the study, 164 TCR beta chains were listed as associated with cytomegalovirus. The classifier was reported to diagnose cytomegalovirus status with high specificity and sensitivity in both the original cohort and the validation cohort. Correlated functional status among segregating V segments might reflect linkage disequilibrium, but an unknown experimental factor could not be ruled out. The 87-base-pair reads could not distinguish some IMGT-functional V segments, including TRBV6-2 and TRBV6-3, so those segments were excluded. Most TCR sequences were seen in very few donors, while some public TCRs were found in many individuals. A further reported finding was that TCR beta sequences accurately predicted the HLA-A and HLA-B alleles for most subjects in the first cohort. In a later genetic analysis, a missense DCLRE1C variant was associated with V-gene and J-gene trimming of TCR beta chains, and the association was replicated in an independent cohort. This cohort had only TCR beta chains sequenced, and the lack of alpha or paired-chain data limited which features could be detected. Because counts were too low, seventeen rarely observed V segments, including chromosome 9 orphons, were left out of the earlier analysis of 587 of the donors. According to a later analysis, TCR association rates differed among HLA loci, with DRB1 alleles showing the most associated TCRs and HLA-C alleles showing the fewest. According to a later analysis, most CMV-associated TCR beta chains appeared to be HLA-restricted, and the HLA associations seemed to be driven largely by CMV exposure. Compared with equally common non-associated chains, HLA-associated TCR beta chains in a later analysis were more clonally expanded and had lower generation probabilities.

Taken from the germline V gene, the CDR1 and CDR2 loops are SGHVS and FQNEAQ. The CDR3 covers 16 residues, taking in both the cysteine and the phenylalanine. Only CDR3 DNA is held: 48 bases, read in frame from base 1. In total, approximately 610 healthy bone marrow donors made up the cohort. At the time of sampling, all cohort members were nominally healthy, though unrecorded immune exposures were likely present. The donor tested CMV seropositive, placing the donor among the roughly 300 seropositive members of the cohort. A peripheral blood sample was collected from each donor, and TCR beta sequencing was performed on peripheral blood mononuclear cells. The Qiagen DNeasy Blood Extraction Kit was used to extract genomic DNA from the blood cell samples. Receptors were amplified or captured by the immunoSEQ multiplex PCR assay. The multiplex PCR relied on a mix of 60 forward primers for TCR Vbeta segments and 13 reverse primers for TCR Jbeta segments. The CDR3 region of rearranged TCR beta genes was amplified from genomic DNA with a multiplex PCR assay. The Illumina HiSeq System was used to sequence the amplified TCR beta libraries as 87-base-pair reads. The authors' analysis ran thus. In a later analysis, tens of millions of unique TCR beta chains were counted across the 500 to 700 repertoires, and roughly 9.9 million of these chains were shared by at least two donors. To remove PCR and sequencing errors, raw reads were error-corrected and collapsed into unique sequences using a nearest-neighbor algorithm that merged closely related sequences. To assign V, D and J gene segments, CDR3 sequences were aligned to IMGT reference sequences. Each retained sequence needed at least a six-nucleotide match to both a V gene segment and a J gene segment. Rearrangements were classified as productive when the CDR3 lacked stop codons and remained in frame with V and J, and all other rearrangements were classified as non-productive. CDR3 was defined by IMGT convention, running from the second conserved V-encoded cysteine to the conserved J-encoded phenylalanine. In an earlier analysis of some 550 of the donors, sequences lacking an unambiguous match to a single V gene segment were excluded. An earlier analysis of a few hundred of the donors classified V segments as functional when productive rearrangements were above 56.7% and as segregating when the standard deviation between donors was above 5%. A statistical classification framework was built for diagnosing cytomegalovirus status from the catalog of TCR beta chain sequences. In a later analysis, TCR nucleotide sequences were compared against IMGT/GENE-DB human TR gene sequences so that V and J genes could be assigned. Using the TCRdist pipeline, a later analysis assigned CDR3 sequences along with most-parsimonious VDJ recombination scenarios. In a later analysis, each TCR beta chain was defined by its CDR3 amino acid sequence together with its V-gene family, and reads lacking a unique V-gene family were excluded. In a later analysis, 450 to 600 highly shared, low-generation-probability nucleotide sequences were removed to address suspected cross-contamination and a sequencing artifact. For each public chain, a later analysis derived a clonal expansion index from normalized ranks of inferred template counts within each repertoire. In a later analysis, generation probabilities were computed using a VDJ recombination model fitted to out-of-frame rearrangements, and the results were checked against IGoR. Hypergeometric tests were used in a later analysis to score TCR-TCR, TCR-HLA and TCR-CMV co-occurrence, with a repertoire-size bias correction applied to the TCR pairs. To estimate false discovery rates, a later analysis permuted the HLA or CMV assignments 20 times. In a later analysis, co-occurring TCRs were grouped using DBSCAN, and TCRdist sequence similarity was added for clustering within HLA-allele-positive subsets. For co-occurrence clustering, repertoires with fewer than 30,000 or more than 120,000 public chains were excluded, along with about five repertoires with anomalous nucleotide sharing. What TCRdb holds here is the immuneACCESS table cut down to in-frame rearrangements. Part of the clones is not present; checked against another copy, under half of the missing clones reflect an unresolved V gene, and the others are unexplained. The V and J calls and the clone size are those of that table, but D and trimming were determined from the DNA. This sample holds 120,000 or so clones; around three quarters were observed only once. Approximately 8.4% of the sample is taken by the ten largest.

Notes on this clone: Its target antigen remains unknown. No base qualities exist here, and no much larger clone lies one base off it.

The sequenced sample consisted of PBMCs. This chain is built from TRBV7-8 and TRBJ2-5; the D gene remains uncertain. TRBJ2-7 explains the end of the DNA better; the J call may be wrong. The clonotype comes from a man aged 25-40 years in good health and CMV-seropositive. The CDR3 region has the sequence CASSLRPAQINYEQYF. The DNA sequence is given as TGTGCCAGCAGCTTAAGACCGGCCCAGATAAACTACGAGCAGTACTTC.